This T cell receptor (beta chain) appears in the sequencing data of a study of vaccination and CD4 T cells after COVID-19 (dated 2022 in TCRdb). Notes on the research overall: Every convalescent patient had a positive nasal swab PCR test for SARS-CoV-2, with mild disease in roughly 10 patients and severe disease in one. For stimulating the cultures, overlapping spike peptide pools were used, derived from SARS-CoV-2 as well as from the common cold coronaviruses HCoV-NL63, HCoV-OC43 and HCoV-229E. Post-vaccine blood samples were taken a median of 72 days after the second vaccine dose, with a range of roughly 13 to 250 days. In approximately ten COVID-19 convalescent patients and a handful of infection-naive healthy vaccine recipients, the spike-specific CD4+ TCR repertoire before mRNA vaccination was compared with the repertoire after mRNA vaccination. Post-COVID blood samples were collected from convalescent patients a median of approximately 93 days after diagnosis, with a range of roughly 30 to 170 days. Control cultures received a CEFX viral epitope pool as the positive control, an HIV-1 Nef peptide pool as the negative control, or no peptide. The convalescent cohort comprised six males and four females, including two Hispanic individuals, seven Caucasians, two Asians and one multiracial person. Participants got two doses of the Pfizer-BioNTech BNT162b2 vaccine (n=8) or two doses of the Moderna mRNA-1273 vaccine (n=2).

Remarks on this clonotype: What this receptor recognizes is not known. Base qualities were left out, and no much larger clone turns up one base away.

The treatment or condition label on this specimen signifies: approximately nine-day PBMC culture with coronavirus spike peptide pools or control peptides (ViraFEST assay). To expand antigen-specific T cells with peptide pools and then pick out the expanded clonotypes through TCR sequencing, the study relied on the ViraFEST assay. The convalescent patients' positive SARS-CoV-2 PCR tests fell between March and December 2020, which was before the Alpha, Beta and Delta variants emerged in the United States. Each well held more than 1.5 million PBMCs cultured in IMDM containing about 5% human AB serum and around 10 IU/ml IL-2, with 8 to 10 ug/ml peptide pools added. On days 3 and 7, half of the culture medium was replaced with fresh IL-2-containing medium. After around 11 days of culture, CD4+ T cells were isolated by negative selection with the EasySep CD4+ T cell isolation kit. PBMCs were separated from whole blood using Ficoll-Paque Plus gradient centrifugation and then either used fresh or cryopreserved at -140C. Each culture condition was generally run in triplicate wells.

Looking up the germline V gene (reference sequence) yields CDR1 MNHEY and CDR2 SMNVEV. Unmatched junction bases come to 11, with V trimmed by 3 bases and J by 8 bases. Taken from cysteine to phenylalanine, the CDR3 has 16 residues. Here the CDR3 DNA is all that survives: 48 bases in frame from base 1. The investigation overall reported the following: The median number of SARS-CoV-2-reactive clonotypes rose from around 21 after infection to a few dozen after vaccination, but the change was not significant. In convalescent patients, nearly all vaccine-specific clones (304 of 307) were found to be mono-reactive for SARS-CoV-2 spike rather than cross-reactive with common cold coronaviruses. Only a relatively small number of convalescent patients were included in the study, and early timepoints following natural infection were not analyzed. Among convalescent patients, a median roughly 90% of the SARS-CoV-2-reactive clones seen after vaccination appeared only after vaccination, which suggests priming specific to the vaccine.

The library was made by PCR. DNA from cultured CD4+ T cells underwent TCR sequencing with the Oncomine TCR Beta short-read assay at the Johns Hopkins FTIC core. The QIAamp micro DNA kit was used to extract genomic DNA from the cultured CD4+ T cells. Oncomine TCR Beta libraries from cultured CD4+ T cells were pooled with unique dual indexes and sequenced on an Illumina iSeq 100. In the original analysis: Non-productive sequences were removed, and CDR3s not starting with C, not ending with F or W, or shorter than 7 amino acids were discarded. The MANAFEST web application was used to identify antigen-specific clonotypes by comparing peptide-stimulated wells against reference wells and other culture wells. Positive clones required FDR below 0.05, an odds ratio above 5, and productive frequency above 0.1% in at least two of three replicate wells. A clonotype counted as cross-reactive if it showed significant expansion both in the SARS-CoV-2 spike wells and in at least one common cold coronavirus spike condition. Similarity between CDR3 sequences was evaluated in R version 3.6.1 using Levenshtein distances (stringdist) and unrooted phylogenetic trees (ape). The public reads were reprocessed in TCRdb via fastp at Q25 and MiXCR, keeping in-frame beta chains. Here each entry gathers all rows of one CDR3 protein and keeps the most common genes and DNA. The V and J calls and clone size are TCRdb's, not the authors'. The table for this sample lists about 12,000 distinct CDR3 sequences; roughly 30% of them were counted only once. Of the sample, about 13% is held by the ten largest clones.

The chain is encoded by TRBV27 joined to TRBJ1-2; 11 junctional bases match TRBD1. The sequence came from a human donor who had recovered from COVID-19. The material sequenced was CD4+ T cells from blood, cultured in vitro, taken after SARS-CoV-2 vaccination. DNA sequence: TGTGCCAGCAGTTTGTTATCTGGGACAGGGGGTCGAGGCTACACCTTC. Translated, it reads CASSLLSGTGGRGYTF.